A selection of T cell receptor beta chains follows, all from one sample in a study of T cells in Graves' hyperthyroidism and ophthalmopathy. TCRdb passed the multiplex PCR reads through MiXCR, listing each CDR3 protein once. The profile shows a few hundred thousand distinct CDR3 sequences, 40% to 55% of them singletons. Source material: peripheral blood or thyroid tissue (not recorded which). These receptors were taken from an adult woman with Graves' disease, either hyperthyroidism or ophthalmopathy (not recorded which). Each CDR3 is given with its conserved first and last residue. Each record gives: J gene, CDR3 length, clone size, V gene, D gene, CDR3 protein, CDR3 DNA. A D gene is named only where the DNA matches it firmly. Clone size is not always given. Where it is, it says once, few, many or a class for expanded clones.

j_call: TRBJ1-5
cdr3_length: 15
clone_size: .
v_call: TRBV7-7
d_call: TRBD1
cdr3_aa: CASQPRDRHNQPQHF
cdr3_nt: TGTGCTAGTCAACCCCGGGACAGGCACAATCAGCCCCAGCATTTT

j_call: TRBJ1-1
cdr3_length: 15
clone_size: .
v_call: TRBV7-2
d_call: .
cdr3_aa: CASSLSRNRNTEAFF
cdr3_nt: TGTGCCAGCAGCTTATCTCGCAACAGGAACACTGAAGCTTTCTTT

j_call: TRBJ1-5
cdr3_length: 14
clone_size: .
v_call: TRBV9
d_call: .
cdr3_aa: CASSVDLGNQPQHF
cdr3_nt: TGTGCCAGCAGCGTAGATCTGGGAAATCAGCCCCAGCATTTT

j_call: TRBJ2-5
cdr3_length: 13
clone_size: .
v_call: TRBV7-2
d_call: .
cdr3_aa: CASSSTNNQPQYF
cdr3_nt: TGTGCCAGCAGCTCCACAAACAATCAGCCCCAGTACTTC

j_call: TRBJ1-2
cdr3_length: 16
clone_size: many
v_call: TRBV7-9
d_call: .
cdr3_aa: CASSYRAGFGRYGYTF
cdr3_nt: TGTGCCAGCAGCTACCGGGCAGGGTTCGGGCGTTATGGCTACACCTTC

j_call: TRBJ1-2
cdr3_length: 13
clone_size: many
v_call: TRBV5-1
d_call: .
cdr3_aa: CASSLQQNYGYTF
cdr3_nt: TGCGCCAGCAGCTTACAGCAAAACTATGGCTACACCTTC

j_call: TRBJ2-7
cdr3_length: 14
clone_size: many
v_call: TRBV27
d_call: TRBD2
cdr3_aa: CASSFSSGPYEQYF
cdr3_nt: TGTGCCAGCAGTTTCTCTAGCGGACCCTACGAGCAGTACTTC

j_call: TRBJ2-2
cdr3_length: 17
clone_size: many
v_call: TRBV13
d_call: .
cdr3_aa: CATTDSLASPNTGELFF
cdr3_nt: TGTGCCACTACGGACAGCCTTGCTAGCCCGAACACCGGGGAGCTGTTTTTT

j_call: TRBJ1-1
cdr3_length: 14
clone_size: many
v_call: TRBV5-8
d_call: TRBD1
cdr3_aa: CASHRGSMNTEAFF
cdr3_nt: TGTGCCTCCCACAGGGGATCCATGAACACTGAAGCTTTCTTT

j_call: TRBJ1-5
cdr3_length: 16
clone_size: many
v_call: TRBV12-3/TRBV12-4
d_call: TRBD1
cdr3_aa: CASSLGQGKSNQPQHF
cdr3_nt: TGTGCCAGCAGTCTCGGACAGGGGAAAAGCAATCAGCCCCAGCATTTT

j_call: TRBJ1-4
cdr3_length: 17
clone_size: .
v_call: TRBV5-6
d_call: .
cdr3_aa: CASSFGHLGGFDEKLFF
cdr3_nt: TGTGCCAGCAGCTTTGGACATCTTGGGGGCTTCGATGAAAAACTGTTTTTT

j_call: TRBJ2-7
cdr3_length: 14
clone_size: .
v_call: TRBV11-2
d_call: .
cdr3_aa: CASSSGGAPYEQYF
cdr3_nt: TGTGCCAGCAGCTCTGGAGGAGCCCCCTACGAGCAGTACTTC

j_call: TRBJ2-7
cdr3_length: 13
clone_size: many
v_call: TRBV20-1
d_call: .
cdr3_aa: CSVFASQSYEQYF
cdr3_nt: TGCAGTGTTTTCGCTTCTCAGAGCTACGAGCAGTACTTC

j_call: TRBJ1-2
cdr3_length: 13
clone_size: many
v_call: TRBV10-3
d_call: .
cdr3_aa: CAIRRDIAPGYTF
cdr3_nt: TGTGCCATACGACGGGACATCGCACCCGGCTACACCTTC

j_call: TRBJ2-7
cdr3_length: 15
clone_size: many
v_call: TRBV7-8
d_call: .
cdr3_aa: CASSLEAGQNYEQYF
cdr3_nt: TGTGCCAGCAGCTTAGAAGCGGGACAAAACTACGAGCAGTACTTC

j_call: TRBJ2-5
cdr3_length: 13
clone_size: many
v_call: TRBV10-3
d_call: TRBD2
cdr3_aa: CAIRGGREETQYF
cdr3_nt: TGTGCCATCCGAGGCGGGAGGGAAGAGACCCAGTACTTC

j_call: TRBJ2-7
cdr3_length: 16
clone_size: many
v_call: TRBV7-9
d_call: .
cdr3_aa: CASSPPRVHQVVEQYF
cdr3_nt: TGTGCCAGCAGCCCCCCGAGGGTACATCAGGTTGTCGAGCAGTACTTC

j_call: TRBJ2-5
cdr3_length: 13
clone_size: many
v_call: TRBV20-1
d_call: .
cdr3_aa: CSATRGDRETQYF
cdr3_nt: TGCAGTGCCACCAGGGGGGATAGAGAGACCCAGTACTTC

j_call: TRBJ2-7
cdr3_length: 15
clone_size: .
v_call: TRBV10-3
d_call: .
cdr3_aa: CAISPGPKKGYEQYF
cdr3_nt: TGCGCCATCAGCCCTGGACCTAAAAAAGGCTACGAGCAGTACTTC

j_call: TRBJ2-2
cdr3_length: 18
clone_size: .
v_call: TRBV9
d_call: .
cdr3_aa: CASSPGPGLGTDTGELFF
cdr3_nt: TGTGCCAGCTCACCAGGACCGGGACTCGGAACTGACACCGGGGAGCTGTTTTTT

j_call: TRBJ2-5
cdr3_length: 11
clone_size: .
v_call: TRBV2
d_call: .
cdr3_aa: CASSVMGARYF
cdr3_nt: TGTGCCAGCAGTGTAATGGGGGCGCGGTACTTC

j_call: TRBJ1-1
cdr3_length: 14
clone_size: many
v_call: TRBV7-9
d_call: .
cdr3_aa: CASSLAGSGTEAFF
cdr3_nt: TGTGCCAGCAGCTTAGCTGGGAGCGGTACTGAAGCTTTCTTT

j_call: TRBJ1-1
cdr3_length: 13
clone_size: .
v_call: TRBV7-9
d_call: .
cdr3_aa: CASSYGGLSEAFF
cdr3_nt: TGTGCCAGCAGTTACGGAGGGTTGTCTGAAGCTTTCTTT

j_call: TRBJ2-7
cdr3_length: 15
clone_size: .
v_call: TRBV20-1
d_call: TRBD2
cdr3_aa: CSANRPGGRADEQYF
cdr3_nt: TGCAGTGCTAACCGGCCTGGCGGGAGGGCCGACGAGCAGTACTTC

j_call: TRBJ2-2
cdr3_length: 16
clone_size: .
v_call: TRBV29-1
d_call: TRBD1
cdr3_aa: CSVPHPGQANTGELFF
cdr3_nt: TGCAGCGTGCCGCACCCGGGACAGGCGAACACCGGGGAGCTGTTTTTT

j_call: TRBJ2-5
cdr3_length: 14
clone_size: .
v_call: TRBV15
d_call: TRBD1
cdr3_aa: CATSRTGVGETQYF
cdr3_nt: TGTGCCACCAGCAGAACAGGGGTAGGGGAGACCCAGTACTTC

j_call: TRBJ1-5
cdr3_length: 17
clone_size: .
v_call: TRBV28
d_call: TRBD1
cdr3_aa: CASSFSRTGASNQPQHF
cdr3_nt: TGTGCCAGCAGCTTTTCCCGTACAGGGGCGAGCAATCAGCCCCAGCATTTT

j_call: TRBJ2-2
cdr3_length: 12
clone_size: .
v_call: TRBV29-1
d_call: .
cdr3_aa: CSVSGVTGELFF
cdr3_nt: TGCAGCGTTTCTGGGGTCACCGGGGAGCTGTTTTTT

j_call: TRBJ2-5
cdr3_length: 14
clone_size: .
v_call: TRBV2
d_call: TRBD1
cdr3_aa: CASSPWDRQETQYF
cdr3_nt: TGTGCCAGCAGCCCCTGGGACAGGCAAGAGACCCAGTACTTC

j_call: TRBJ1-5
cdr3_length: 17
clone_size: .
v_call: TRBV12-3/TRBV12-4
d_call: TRBD1
cdr3_aa: CASSLGTGGGSNQPQHF
cdr3_nt: TGTGCCAGCAGTTTGGGGACAGGGGGGGGTAGCAATCAGCCCCAGCATTTT

j_call: TRBJ2-5
cdr3_length: 16
clone_size: many
v_call: TRBV4-1
d_call: .
cdr3_aa: CASSQDNGQGRETQYF
cdr3_nt: TGCGCCAGCAGCCAAGATAACGGGCAGGGCCGAGAGACCCAGTACTTC

j_call: TRBJ1-5
cdr3_length: 16
clone_size: .
v_call: TRBV24-1
d_call: TRBD1
cdr3_aa: CATSEAGTVDNQPQHF
cdr3_nt: TGTGCCACCAGTGAGGCCGGGACAGTAGACAATCAGCCCCAGCATTTT

j_call: TRBJ2-5
cdr3_length: 16
clone_size: many
v_call: TRBV2
d_call: .
cdr3_aa: CASTPGDSGSQETQYF
cdr3_nt: TGTGCCAGCACTCCAGGGGACTCCGGTAGCCAAGAGACCCAGTACTTC

j_call: TRBJ2-2
cdr3_length: 16
clone_size: .
v_call: TRBV5-1
d_call: TRBD2
cdr3_aa: CASSPLAGGGTGELFF
cdr3_nt: TGCGCCAGCAGCCCGTTAGCGGGAGGGGGCACCGGGGAGCTGTTTTTT

j_call: TRBJ2-7
cdr3_length: 14
clone_size: .
v_call: TRBV29-1
d_call: TRBD2
cdr3_aa: CSAGLAGASYEQYF
cdr3_nt: TGCAGCGCGGGACTAGCGGGAGCGTCCTACGAGCAGTACTTC

j_call: TRBJ2-7
cdr3_length: 18
clone_size: .
v_call: TRBV9
d_call: .
cdr3_aa: CASSGSNTEAQPIYEQYF
cdr3_nt: TGTGCCAGCAGCGGCTCCAACACTGAAGCGCAACCAATCTACGAGCAGTACTTC

j_call: TRBJ2-3
cdr3_length: 14
clone_size: .
v_call: TRBV4-1
d_call: .
cdr3_aa: CASSHLPRGDTQYF
cdr3_nt: TGCGCCAGCAGCCACCTCCCTAGGGGAGATACGCAGTATTTT

j_call: TRBJ2-7
cdr3_length: 12
clone_size: .
v_call: TRBV6-5
d_call: .
cdr3_aa: CASSFDSDEQYF
cdr3_nt: TGTGCCAGCAGTTTTGATTCCGACGAGCAGTACTTC

j_call: TRBJ1-1
cdr3_length: 15
clone_size: .
v_call: TRBV6-1
d_call: .
cdr3_aa: CASRQRGRMNTEAFF
cdr3_nt: TGTGCCAGCAGGCAGCGAGGACGGATGAACACTGAAGCTTTCTTT

j_call: TRBJ2-7
cdr3_length: 12
clone_size: many
v_call: TRBV4-1
d_call: .
cdr3_aa: CASSRPRGEQYF
cdr3_nt: TGTGCCAGCAGCCGCCCCAGGGGCGAGCAGTACTTC

j_call: TRBJ2-3
cdr3_length: 14
clone_size: .
v_call: TRBV29-1
d_call: TRBD2
cdr3_aa: CSVGSGRATDTQYF
cdr3_nt: TGCAGCGTTGGTAGCGGGAGGGCGACAGATACGCAGTATTTT

j_call: TRBJ2-5
cdr3_length: 14
clone_size: many
v_call: TRBV7-7
d_call: .
cdr3_aa: CASSPLGPQETQYF
cdr3_nt: TGTGCTAGCAGCCCACTGGGCCCACAAGAGACCCAGTACTTC

j_call: TRBJ2-5
cdr3_length: 15
clone_size: many
v_call: TRBV5-1
d_call: .
cdr3_aa: CASSFETGVGETQYF
cdr3_nt: TGCGCCAGCAGCTTTGAAACGGGAGTTGGAGAGACCCAGTACTTC

j_call: TRBJ1-1
cdr3_length: 12
clone_size: few
v_call: TRBV7-3
d_call: .
cdr3_aa: CASKNRATEAFF
cdr3_nt: TGTGCCAGCAAAAACAGGGCCACTGAAGCTTTCTTT

j_call: TRBJ1-4
cdr3_length: 16
clone_size: few
v_call: TRBV6-1
d_call: .
cdr3_aa: CASTEALWGVGEKLFF
cdr3_nt: TGTGCCAGCACCGAAGCCCTGTGGGGGGTCGGGGAAAAACTGTTTTTT

j_call: TRBJ2-7
cdr3_length: 13
clone_size: many
v_call: TRBV20-1
d_call: .
cdr3_aa: CSAPRDSRYEQYF
cdr3_nt: TGCAGTGCTCCTCGGGACTCGCGCTACGAGCAGTACTTC

j_call: TRBJ1-2
cdr3_length: 13
clone_size: .
v_call: TRBV20-1
d_call: TRBD1
cdr3_aa: CSARVGQGAGYTF
cdr3_nt: TGCAGTGCTAGAGTGGGACAGGGAGCTGGCTACACCTTC

j_call: TRBJ2-2
cdr3_length: 13
clone_size: many
v_call: TRBV7-3
d_call: .
cdr3_aa: CASSSAYTGELFF
cdr3_nt: TGTGCCAGCAGTTCCGCTTACACCGGGGAGCTGTTTTTT

j_call: TRBJ2-5
cdr3_length: 15
clone_size: many
v_call: TRBV5-1
d_call: TRBD1
cdr3_aa: CASSLLDRIQETQYF
cdr3_nt: TGCGCCAGCAGCTTGTTGGACAGGATACAAGAGACCCAGTACTTC

j_call: TRBJ1-1
cdr3_length: 12
clone_size: .
v_call: TRBV19
d_call: .
cdr3_aa: CASSIDLTEAFF
cdr3_nt: TGTGCCAGTAGTATAGACCTGACTGAAGCTTTCTTT

j_call: TRBJ2-3
cdr3_length: 12
clone_size: .
v_call: TRBV7-9
d_call: .
cdr3_aa: CASSSWGGTQYF
cdr3_nt: TGTGCCAGCAGCTCCTGGGGAGGCACGCAGTATTTT

j_call: TRBJ1-1
cdr3_length: 14
clone_size: .
v_call: TRBV11-2
d_call: .
cdr3_aa: CASSRKGGGTEAFF
cdr3_nt: TGTGCCAGCAGCCGAAAGGGGGGAGGGACTGAAGCTTTCTTT